Below, one T cell receptor (beta chain) is given with its context. Its antigen remains unknown. The record originates from a study of CD8 T cells in ankylosing spondylitis. Per germline, CDR1 SGHTA and CDR2 FQGNSA. The CDR3 is made up of 14 amino acids. Between the trimmed V and J ends, which lost 5 bases and 1 base, there was a span of 10 bases. Points from the study as a whole: Significant enrichment of disease-linked clones was reported in matched ankylosing spondylitis synovial fluid.

The TCR beta libraries were generated through quantitative 5'-RACE incorporating molecular barcodes. TCRdb fed the 5' RACE reads into MiXCR, producing one record per CDR3 protein. The sample records approximately 110,000 distinct CDR3 sequences, 20% to 30% being singletons. V gene TRBV7-2 combines with J gene TRBJ2-3; D is uncertain. The sequencing input was synovial fluid, either unsorted or a sorted T cell fraction (not recorded which). This clonotype was sampled from a male donor with ankylosing spondylitis. The CDR3 sequence is CASSRGGGTDTQYF. CDR3 DNA: TGTGCCAGCAGCCGCGGTGGTGGCACAGATACGCAGTATTTT.